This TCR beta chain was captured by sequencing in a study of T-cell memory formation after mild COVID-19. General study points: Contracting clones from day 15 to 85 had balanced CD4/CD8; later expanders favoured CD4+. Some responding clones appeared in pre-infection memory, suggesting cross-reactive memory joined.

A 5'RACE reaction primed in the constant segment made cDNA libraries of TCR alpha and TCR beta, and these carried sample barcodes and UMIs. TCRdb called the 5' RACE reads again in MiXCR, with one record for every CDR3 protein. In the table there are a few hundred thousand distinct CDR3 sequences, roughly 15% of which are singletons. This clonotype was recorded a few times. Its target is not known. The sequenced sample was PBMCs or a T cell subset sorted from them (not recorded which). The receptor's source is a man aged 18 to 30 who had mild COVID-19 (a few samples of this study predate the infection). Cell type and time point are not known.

CDR3 DNA: TGCGCCAGCGCCCCGATACTTGGCACAGATACGCAGTATTTT. It translates to CASAPILGTDTQYF. V is TRBV5-1 and J is TRBJ2-3; D is ambiguous. Trimming stripped 7 bases from V and 1 base from J, with 13 bases between. The CDR3 is 14 residues long. Germline V gene data show CDR1 as SGHRS and CDR2 as YFSETQ.